This T cell receptor beta chain was recovered during a study of cytomegalovirus exposure and HLA in healthy donors. The PCR ran on 60 Vbeta and 13 Jbeta primers. Profiling relied on immunoSEQ multiplex PCR, and the TCRdb table lists in-frame clones only, not all of them. The profile shows some 89,000 clones, just under 80% of them singletons. Findings and limits, study-wide: When presence/absence was analysed, sequencing depth was taken to be roughly uniform across donors.

In the case of this clone: Its matching antigen is unknown.

The sample comprised PBMCs. The TCR sequence derives from a woman aged 40 to 55 in good health and CMV-seropositive.

The CDR3, as DNA: TGCAGCGTTGGGAGACAGGGAACGTCCTATGGCTACACCTTC. Residues: CSVGRQGTSYGYTF. The chain uses TRBV29-1 and TRBJ1-2; TRBD1 matches 7 bases. The V gene end was trimmed by 4 bases and the J gene end by 4 bases; junction bases not matched to a gene: 9. This CDR3 spans 14 amino acids. Germline CDR1 is SQVTM and CDR2 is ANQGSEA.